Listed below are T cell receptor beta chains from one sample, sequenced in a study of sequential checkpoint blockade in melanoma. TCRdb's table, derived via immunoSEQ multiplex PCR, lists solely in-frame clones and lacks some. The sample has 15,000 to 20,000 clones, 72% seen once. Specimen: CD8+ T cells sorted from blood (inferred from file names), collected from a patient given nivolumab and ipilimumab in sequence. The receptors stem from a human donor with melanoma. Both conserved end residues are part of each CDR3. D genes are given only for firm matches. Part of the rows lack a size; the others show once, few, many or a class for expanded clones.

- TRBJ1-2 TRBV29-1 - CSVPTAFPNGYTF TGCAGCGTTCCGACAGCATTCCCGAATGGCTACACCTTC
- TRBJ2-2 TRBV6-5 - CASTKTEVTGELFF TGTGCCAGCACTAAGACAGAAGTCACCGGGGAGCTGTTTTTT
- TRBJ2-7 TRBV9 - CASSVGAGAYEQYF TGTGCCAGCAGCGTAGGGGCAGGCGCCTACGAGCAGTACTTC
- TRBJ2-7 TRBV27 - CASSQQGSYEQYF TGTGCCAGCAGCCAACAGGGCTCCTACGAGCAGTACTTC
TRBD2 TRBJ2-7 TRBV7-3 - CASSLYRAGGLEESYEQYF TGTGCCAGCAGCTTATATCGAGCGGGAGGTCTCGAAGAGTCCTACGAGCAGTACTTC
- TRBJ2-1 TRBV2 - CASKLDNEQFF TGTGCCAGTAAACTAGACAATGAGCAGTTCTTC
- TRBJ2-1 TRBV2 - CASSVSYNEQFF TGTGCCAGCAGTGTCAGTTACAATGAGCAGTTCTTC
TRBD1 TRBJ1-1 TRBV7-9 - CASSPWTGVRTEAFF TGTGCCAGCAGCCCATGGACAGGGGTTCGAACTGAAGCTTTCTTT
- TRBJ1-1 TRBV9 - CASSSTGQPDLLSAFF TGTGCCAGCAGCTCAACAGGACAGCCTGATCTGCTCTCAGCTTTCTTT
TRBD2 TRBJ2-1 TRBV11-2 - CASSGDTSGYYNEQFF TGTGCCAGCAGCGGGGACACTAGCGGGTACTACAATGAGCAGTTCTTC
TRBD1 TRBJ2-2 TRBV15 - CATRGQGTGELFF TGTGCCACCCGGGGACAGGGAACCGGGGAGCTGTTTTTT
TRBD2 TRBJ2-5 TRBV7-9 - CASSLISGRETQYF TGTGCCAGCAGCTTGATTAGCGGGAGGGAGACCCAGTACTTC
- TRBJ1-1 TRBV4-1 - CASSHGGDTEAFF TGCGCCAGCAGCCACGGGGGGGACACTGAAGCTTTCTTT
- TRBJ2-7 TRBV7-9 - CASSSGNSYEQYF TGTGCCAGCAGTTCAGGTAACTCCTACGAGCAGTACTTC
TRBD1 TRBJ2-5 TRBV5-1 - CASSSFDRGRETQYF TGCGCCAGCAGCTCATTCGACAGGGGGCGAGAGACCCAGTACTTC
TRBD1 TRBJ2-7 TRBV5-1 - CASSAGTGGYEQYF TGCGCCAGCAGCGCGGGGACAGGGGGCTACGAGCAGTACTTC
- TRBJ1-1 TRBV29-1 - CSVDAGLWTEAFF TGCAGCGTTGACGCGGGGTTGTGGACTGAAGCTTTCTTT
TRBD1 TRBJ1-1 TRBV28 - CASSLLTGGEVREAFF TGTGCCAGCAGCCTTCTGACAGGGGGTGAGGTCCGAGAAGCTTTCTTT
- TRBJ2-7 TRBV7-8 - CASSIDSYEQYF TGTGCCAGCAGCATCGACAGCTACGAGCAGTACTTC
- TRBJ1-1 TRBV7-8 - CASSPPRGTPTEAFF TGTGCCAGCAGCCCTCCCCGGGGAACCCCCACTGAAGCTTTCTTT
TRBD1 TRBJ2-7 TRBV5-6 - CASSLGTGDEQYF TGTGCCAGCAGCTTAGGGACAGGGGATGAGCAGTACTTC
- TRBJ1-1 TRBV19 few CASSMGGTEAFF TGTGCCAGTAGTATGGGGGGCACTGAAGCTTTCTTT
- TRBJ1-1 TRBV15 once CATSRTQGNTEAFF TGTGCCACCAGCAGGACCCAGGGGAACACTGAAGCTTTCTTT
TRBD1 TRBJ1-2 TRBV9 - CASSGGQGSENYGYTF TGTGCCAGCAGCGGGGGACAGGGGAGTGAGAACTATGGCTACACCTTC
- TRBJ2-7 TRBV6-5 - CASSLRTPRSYEQYF TGTGCCAGCAGCTTGAGGACTCCCCGCTCCTACGAGCAGTACTTC
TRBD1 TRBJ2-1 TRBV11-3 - CASSSVDRGTYNEQFF TGTGCCAGCAGCTCAGTCGACAGGGGGACCTACAATGAGCAGTTCTTC
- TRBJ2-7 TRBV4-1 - CASSQEEGAGFFEQYF TGCGCCAGCAGCCAAGAGGAGGGGGCTGGGTTCTTCGAGCAGTACTTC
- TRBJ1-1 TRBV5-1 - CASSFNGQMNTEAFF TGCGCCAGCAGCTTTAACGGACAGATGAACACTGAAGCTTTCTTT
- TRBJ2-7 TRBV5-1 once CASSVHREGNSYEQYF TGCGCCAGCAGCGTGCACAGGGAGGGGAACTCCTACGAGCAGTACTTC
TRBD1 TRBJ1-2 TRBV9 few CASSLSGGRGYTF TGTGCCAGCAGTCTCTCAGGGGGAAGGGGCTACACCTTC
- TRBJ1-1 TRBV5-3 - CASSLRGTEAFF TGTGCCAGCAGCTTGAGGGGCACTGAAGCTTTCTTT
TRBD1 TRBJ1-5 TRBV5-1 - CASSPWTGGEQPQHF TGCGCCAGCAGCCCCTGGACAGGGGGAGAACAGCCCCAGCATTTT
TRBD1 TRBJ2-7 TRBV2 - CASTGPGQPYEQYF TGTGCCAGCACCGGACCGGGACAGCCCTACGAGCAGTACTTC
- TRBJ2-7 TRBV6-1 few CASGQLREQYF TGTGCCAGCGGGCAATTACGGGAGCAGTACTTC
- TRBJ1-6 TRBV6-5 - CASSYSRGAQYSPLHF TGTGCCAGCAGTTATTCCAGGGGCGCCCAATATTCACCCCTCCACTTT
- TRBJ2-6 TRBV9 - CASSVGHGANVLTF TGTGCCAGCAGCGTAGGTCATGGGGCCAACGTCCTGACTTTC
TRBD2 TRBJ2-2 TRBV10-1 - CASSSQRGNTGELFF TGCGCCAGCAGTTCCCAGCGGGGCAACACCGGGGAGCTGTTTTTT
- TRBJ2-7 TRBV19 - CASSIAKGVSYEQYF TGTGCCAGTAGTATAGCCAAGGGGGTGTCCTACGAGCAGTACTTC
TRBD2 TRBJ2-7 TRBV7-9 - CASSLRTSSEQYF TGTGCCAGCAGCCTACGGACTAGCAGCGAGCAGTACTTC
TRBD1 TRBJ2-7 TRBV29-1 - CSVVGQGSEQYF TGCAGCGTTGTCGGACAGGGCAGCGAGCAGTACTTC
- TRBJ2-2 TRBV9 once CASSPLVGLRGGELFF TGTGCCAGCAGCCCACTTGTGGGGCTCAGGGGCGGGGAGCTGTTTTTT
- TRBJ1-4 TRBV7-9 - CASSLGAGTSFF TGTGCCAGCAGCTTAGGGGCCGGGACATCGTTTTTT
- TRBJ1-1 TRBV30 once CAATGNRYTEAFF TGTGCCGCTACAGGGAATCGGTACACTGAAGCTTTCTTT
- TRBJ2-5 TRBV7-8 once CASSFNRVGETQYF TGTGCCAGCAGCTTTAACAGGGTCGGGGAGACCCAGTACTTC
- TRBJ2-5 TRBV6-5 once CASSYSIGRGETQYF TGTGCCAGCAGTTACTCGATTGGCAGGGGAGAGACCCAGTACTTC